This is a list of T cell receptor beta chains from one sample in a study of post-analysis software for immune sequencing data. TCRdb analysed the PCR reads with MiXCR anew, one entry per CDR3 protein. The table shows hundreds of thousands of distinct CDR3 sequences, with 55% to 60% occurring only once. The sample taken for sequencing was blood. These receptors originate from a girl aged 2-15 years with multiple sclerosis. Both conserved end residues are part of each CDR3. Each record gives: clone size, J gene, D gene, V gene, CDR3 DNA, CDR3 protein. A D gene is named only where the DNA matches it firmly. The size field is filled for only some rows; it gives once, few, many or a size class.

size: NA
J: TRBJ1-1
D: TRBD1
V: TRBV7-6
DNA: TGTGCCAGCAGCTTCGGACAGGGCGTGAACACTGAAGCTTTCTTT
CDR3: CASSFGQGVNTEAFF

size: NA
J: TRBJ2-3
D: TRBD1
V: TRBV6-1
DNA: TGTGCCAGCAGGGACAGGGGACTCACAGATACGCAGTATTTT
CDR3: CASRDRGLTDTQYF

size: NA
J: TRBJ2-3
D: TRBD1
V: TRBV5-1
DNA: TGCGCCAGCAGCTTGGGACGGACAGGAGACACAGATACGCAGTATTTT
CDR3: CASSLGRTGDTDTQYF

size: NA
J: TRBJ2-7
D: TRBD1
V: TRBV12-3/TRBV12-4
DNA: TGTGCCAGCAGTAGGACAGGTTGGACCTACGAGCAGTACTTC
CDR3: CASSRTGWTYEQYF

size: NA
J: TRBJ2-3
D: TRBD1
V: TRBV4-1
DNA: TGCGCCAGCAGCCAAATCCCGGGACAGGGCACAGATACGCAGTATTTT
CDR3: CASSQIPGQGTDTQYF

size: NA
J: TRBJ1-1
D: NA
V: TRBV20-1
DNA: TGCAGTGCTAGAGATTTACCAGGGGAAGCTTTCTTT
CDR3: CSARDLPGEAFF

size: few
J: TRBJ2-5
D: TRBD1
V: TRBV7-2
DNA: TGTGCCAGCAGCCACGGACAGGGCTCAGAGACCCAGTACTTC
CDR3: CASSHGQGSETQYF

size: NA
J: TRBJ2-7
D: NA
V: TRBV7-6
DNA: TGTGCCAGCAGCCAGGTCAGGGGAGGCTACGAGCAGTACTTC
CDR3: CASSQVRGGYEQYF

size: NA
J: TRBJ2-3
D: NA
V: TRBV7-2
DNA: TGTGCCAGCAGCTTAGAGGGGGGTGGTTCAGATACGCAGTATTTT
CDR3: CASSLEGGGSDTQYF

size: NA
J: TRBJ2-1
D: NA
V: TRBV5-1
DNA: TGCGCCAGCCCCCTGGGGGGCTATTACAATGAGCAGTTCTTC
CDR3: CASPLGGYYNEQFF

size: few
J: TRBJ2-7
D: NA
V: TRBV20-1
DNA: TGCAGTGCTCCTTCTTTGCACGCCTACGAGCAGTACTTC
CDR3: CSAPSLHAYEQYF

size: NA
J: TRBJ2-3
D: NA
V: TRBV29-1
DNA: TGCAGCGTTGAAGGGTCCCCCCCAGATACGCAGTATTTT
CDR3: CSVEGSPPDTQYF

size: NA
J: TRBJ2-6
D: NA
V: TRBV7-2
DNA: TGTGCCAGCAGCTTAGGCCTCGGATTGACTGGGGCCAACGTCCTGACGTTC
CDR3: CASSLGLGLTGANVLTF

size: NA
J: TRBJ2-7
D: TRBD1
V: TRBV5-1
DNA: TGCGCCAGCAGCTTGTTCGGGACAGGGGGCTACGAGCAGTACTTC
CDR3: CASSLFGTGGYEQYF

size: NA
J: TRBJ2-3
D: NA
V: TRBV20-1
DNA: TGCAGTGCCAAGGCCCCGGGGGTGATGGATACGCAGTATTTT
CDR3: CSAKAPGVMDTQYF

size: few
J: TRBJ1-5
D: NA
V: TRBV12-3/TRBV12-4
DNA: TGTGCCAGCAGTTTAAGTGGGTATAGCAATCAGCCCCAGCATTTT
CDR3: CASSLSGYSNQPQHF

size: NA
J: TRBJ2-3
D: NA
V: TRBV19
DNA: TGTGCCAGTAGTATAGACAGCCCAGATACGCAGTATTTT
CDR3: CASSIDSPDTQYF

size: NA
J: TRBJ2-1
D: NA
V: TRBV2
DNA: TGTGCCAGCATACCCGACCGTGGACAGAACAATGAGCAGTTCTTC
CDR3: CASIPDRGQNNEQFF

size: NA
J: TRBJ1-1
D: NA
V: TRBV12-3/TRBV12-4
DNA: TGTGCCAGCAGTTTTGGGCTTGGGGACACTGAAGCTTTCTTT
CDR3: CASSFGLGDTEAFF